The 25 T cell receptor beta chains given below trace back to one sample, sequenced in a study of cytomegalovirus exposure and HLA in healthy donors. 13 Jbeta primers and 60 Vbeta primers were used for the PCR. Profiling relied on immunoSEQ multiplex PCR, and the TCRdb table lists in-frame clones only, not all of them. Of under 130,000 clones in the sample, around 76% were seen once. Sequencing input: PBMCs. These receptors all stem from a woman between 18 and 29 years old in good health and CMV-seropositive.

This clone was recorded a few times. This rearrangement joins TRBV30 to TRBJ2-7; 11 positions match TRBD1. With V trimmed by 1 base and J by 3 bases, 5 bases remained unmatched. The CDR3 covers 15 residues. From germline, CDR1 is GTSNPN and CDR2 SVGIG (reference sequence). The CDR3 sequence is CAWSGDRGTRYEQYF. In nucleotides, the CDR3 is TGTGCCTGGAGTGGGGACAGGGGGACTCGCTACGAGCAGTACTTC.

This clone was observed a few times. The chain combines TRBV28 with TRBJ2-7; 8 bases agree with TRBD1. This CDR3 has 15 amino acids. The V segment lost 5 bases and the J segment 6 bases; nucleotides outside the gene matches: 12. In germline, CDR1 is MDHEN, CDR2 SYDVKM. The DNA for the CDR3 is TGTGCCAGCAGTCCCCCTTGGGCAGGGGGCTCCGAGCAGTACTTC. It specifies CASSPPWAGGSEQYF.

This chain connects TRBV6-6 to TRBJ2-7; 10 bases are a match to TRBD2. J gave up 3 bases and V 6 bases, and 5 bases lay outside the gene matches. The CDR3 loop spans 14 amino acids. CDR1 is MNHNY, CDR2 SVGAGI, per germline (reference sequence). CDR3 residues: CASRALAGLYEQYF. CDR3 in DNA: TGTGCCAGCAGGGCACTAGCGGGGCTCTACGAGCAGTACTTC.

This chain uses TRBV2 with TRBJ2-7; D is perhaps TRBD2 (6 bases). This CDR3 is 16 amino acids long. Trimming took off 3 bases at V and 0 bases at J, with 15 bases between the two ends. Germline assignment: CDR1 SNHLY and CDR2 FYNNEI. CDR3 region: CASSDALLALSYEQYF. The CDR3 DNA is TGTGCCAGCAGTGACGCCCTACTAGCCCTCTCCTACGAGCAGTACTTC.

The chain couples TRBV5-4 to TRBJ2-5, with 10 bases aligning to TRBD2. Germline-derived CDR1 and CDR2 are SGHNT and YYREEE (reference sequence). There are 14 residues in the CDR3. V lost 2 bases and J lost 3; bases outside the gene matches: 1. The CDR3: CASSLLAGKETQYF. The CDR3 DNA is TGTGCCAGCAGCTTACTAGCGGGGAAAGAGACCCAGTACTTC.

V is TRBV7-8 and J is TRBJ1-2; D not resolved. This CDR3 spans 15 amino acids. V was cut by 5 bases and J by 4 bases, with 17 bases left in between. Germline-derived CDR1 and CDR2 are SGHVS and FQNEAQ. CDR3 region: CASSEGLNGGYGYTF. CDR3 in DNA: TGTGCCAGCAGCGAGGGCCTAAACGGAGGCTATGGCTACACCTTC.

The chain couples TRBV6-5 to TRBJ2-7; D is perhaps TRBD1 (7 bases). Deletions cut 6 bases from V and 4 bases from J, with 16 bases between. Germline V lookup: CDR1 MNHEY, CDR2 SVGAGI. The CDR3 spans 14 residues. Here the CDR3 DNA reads TGTGCCAGCAGGAACAGGGGACTGCTATACGAGCAGTACTTC. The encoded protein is CASRNRGLLYEQYF.

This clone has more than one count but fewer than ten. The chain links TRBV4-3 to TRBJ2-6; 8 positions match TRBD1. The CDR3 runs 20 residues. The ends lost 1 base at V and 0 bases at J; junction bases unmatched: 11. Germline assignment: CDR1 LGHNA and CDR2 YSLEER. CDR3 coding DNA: TGCGCCAGCAGCCAAGGATTCCAGGACAGGGAGATCTCTGGGGCCAACGTCCTGACTTTC. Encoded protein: CASSQGFQDREISGANVLTF.

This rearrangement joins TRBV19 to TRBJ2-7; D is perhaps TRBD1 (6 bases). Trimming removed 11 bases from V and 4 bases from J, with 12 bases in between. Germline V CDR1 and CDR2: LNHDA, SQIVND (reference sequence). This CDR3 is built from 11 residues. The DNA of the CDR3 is TGTGCCTCGGAGAGGGGGTACGAGCAGTACTTC. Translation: CASERGYEQYF.

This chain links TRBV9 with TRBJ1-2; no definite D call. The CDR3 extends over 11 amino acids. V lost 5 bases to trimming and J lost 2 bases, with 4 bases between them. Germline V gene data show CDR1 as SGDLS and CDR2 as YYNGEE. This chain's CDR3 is CASRANYGYTF. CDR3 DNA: TGTGCCAGCAGGGCCAACTATGGCTACACCTTC.

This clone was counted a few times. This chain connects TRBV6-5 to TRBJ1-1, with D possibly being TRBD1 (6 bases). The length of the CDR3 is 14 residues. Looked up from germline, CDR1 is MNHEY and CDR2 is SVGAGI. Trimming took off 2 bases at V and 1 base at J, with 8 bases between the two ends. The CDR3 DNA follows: TGTGCCAGCAGTTACACCAGGGGGAACACTGAAGCTTTCTTT. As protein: CASSYTRGNTEAFF.

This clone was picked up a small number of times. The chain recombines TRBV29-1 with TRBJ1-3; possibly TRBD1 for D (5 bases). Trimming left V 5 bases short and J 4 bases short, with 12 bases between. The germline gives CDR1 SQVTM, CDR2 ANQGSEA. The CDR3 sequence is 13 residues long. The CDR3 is CSVIPGPGNTIYF. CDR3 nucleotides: TGCAGCGTTATCCCAGGGCCAGGAAACACCATATATTTT.

CDR3 DNA: TGCGCCAGCAGTGAGTCTAGTAACACTGAAGCTTTCTTT. Translated, it gives CASSESSNTEAFF. The chain uses TRBV10-1 and TRBJ1-1; D is ambiguous. There are 13 residues in the CDR3. The V and J ends lost 0 bases and 2 bases respectively, with 4 bases between them. Germline values: CDR1 WNHNN, CDR2 SYGVQD (reference sequence).

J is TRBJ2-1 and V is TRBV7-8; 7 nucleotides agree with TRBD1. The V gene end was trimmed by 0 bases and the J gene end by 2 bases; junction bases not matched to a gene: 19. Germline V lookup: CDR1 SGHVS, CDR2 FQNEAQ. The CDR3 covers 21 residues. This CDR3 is CASSLAGVVTRGILPYNEQFF. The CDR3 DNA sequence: TGTGCCAGCAGCTTAGCGGGAGTGGTAACCAGGGGGATCTTACCCTACAATGAGCAGTTCTTC.

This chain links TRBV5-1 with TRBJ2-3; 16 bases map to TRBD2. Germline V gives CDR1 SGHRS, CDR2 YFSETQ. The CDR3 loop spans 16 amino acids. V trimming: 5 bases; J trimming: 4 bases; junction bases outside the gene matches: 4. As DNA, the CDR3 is TGCGCCAGCAGTCCTGGGACTAGCGGGGGGGCAGATACGCAGTATTTT. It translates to CASSPGTSGGADTQYF.

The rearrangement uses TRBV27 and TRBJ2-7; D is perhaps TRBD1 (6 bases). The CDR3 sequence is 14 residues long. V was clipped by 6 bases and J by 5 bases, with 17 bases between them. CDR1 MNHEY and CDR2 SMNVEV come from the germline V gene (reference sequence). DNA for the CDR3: TGTGCCAGCAGCCCAACAGGACAGCGCGACGAGCAGTACTTC. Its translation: CASSPTGQRDEQYF.

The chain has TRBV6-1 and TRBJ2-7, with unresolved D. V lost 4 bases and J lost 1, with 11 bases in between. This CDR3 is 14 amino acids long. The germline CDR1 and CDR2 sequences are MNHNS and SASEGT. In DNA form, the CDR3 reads TGTGCCAGCAGTGCCGACATCCGTTCCTACGAGCAGTACTTC. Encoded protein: CASSADIRSYEQYF.

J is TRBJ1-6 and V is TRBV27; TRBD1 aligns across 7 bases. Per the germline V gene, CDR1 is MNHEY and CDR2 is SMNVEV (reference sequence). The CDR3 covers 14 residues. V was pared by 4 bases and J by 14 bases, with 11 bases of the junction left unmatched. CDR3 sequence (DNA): TGTGCCAGCAGTTCCGGGACAGCCGCTCGTTCCCTCCACTTT. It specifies CASSSGTAARSLHF.

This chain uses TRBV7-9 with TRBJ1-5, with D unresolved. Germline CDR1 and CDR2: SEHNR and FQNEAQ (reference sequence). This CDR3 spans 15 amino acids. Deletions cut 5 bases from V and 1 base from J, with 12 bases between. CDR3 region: CASSPRGGSNQPQHF. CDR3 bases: TGTGCCAGCAGCCCCCGTGGAGGGAGCAATCAGCCCCAGCATTTT.

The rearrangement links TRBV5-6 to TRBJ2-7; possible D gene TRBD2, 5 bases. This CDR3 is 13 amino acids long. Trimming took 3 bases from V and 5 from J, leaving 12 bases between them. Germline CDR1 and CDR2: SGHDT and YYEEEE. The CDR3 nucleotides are TGTGCCAGCAGCTCCGCCGGGGTCCACGAGCAGTACTTC. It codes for CASSSAGVHEQYF.

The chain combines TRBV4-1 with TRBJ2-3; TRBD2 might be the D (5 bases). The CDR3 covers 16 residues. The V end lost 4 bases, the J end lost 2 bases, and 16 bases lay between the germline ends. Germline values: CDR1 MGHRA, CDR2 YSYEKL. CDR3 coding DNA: TGCGCCAGCAGCCCCGGGGAAGGAAGGTTCACAGATACGCAGTATTTT. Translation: CASSPGEGRFTDTQYF.

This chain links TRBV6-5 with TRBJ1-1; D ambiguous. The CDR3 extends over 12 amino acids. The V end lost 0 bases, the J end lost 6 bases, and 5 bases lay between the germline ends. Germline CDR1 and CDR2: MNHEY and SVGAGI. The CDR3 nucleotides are TGTGCCAGCAGTTACTCACGCGCTGAAGCTTTCTTT. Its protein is CASSYSRAEAFF.

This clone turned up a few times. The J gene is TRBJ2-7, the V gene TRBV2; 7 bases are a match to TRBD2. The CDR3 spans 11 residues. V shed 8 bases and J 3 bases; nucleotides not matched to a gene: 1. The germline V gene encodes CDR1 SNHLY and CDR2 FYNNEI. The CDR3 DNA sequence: TGTGCCAGCCGGGACTACTACGAGCAGTACTTC. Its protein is CASRDYYEQYF.

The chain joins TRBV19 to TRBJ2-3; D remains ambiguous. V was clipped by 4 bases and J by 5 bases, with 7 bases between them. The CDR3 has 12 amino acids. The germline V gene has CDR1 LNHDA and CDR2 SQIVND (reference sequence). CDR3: CASSTPLDTQYF. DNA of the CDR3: TGTGCCAGTAGTACCCCCCTAGATACGCAGTATTTT.

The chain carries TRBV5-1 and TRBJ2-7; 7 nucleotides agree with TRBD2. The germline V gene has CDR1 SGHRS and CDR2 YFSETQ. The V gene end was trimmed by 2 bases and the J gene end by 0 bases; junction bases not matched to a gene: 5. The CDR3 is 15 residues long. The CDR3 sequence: CASSFDGGISYEQYF. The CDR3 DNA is TGCGCCAGCAGCTTCGACGGGGGGATCTCCTACGAGCAGTACTTC.